This T cell receptor (beta chain) appears in the sequencing data of a study of blood T cell repertoires in COVID-19 (dated by TCRdb to 2020 to 2021). Study-level background: Collaborator samples came from the United States, Italy and Spain and covered acute and convalescent phases of COVID-19. The sample metadata nearly always contained a de-identified subject ID, COVID-19 status, age in years and sex. Where available, HLA class I and class II types were taken from metadata supplied by the sample provider and were not determined by assay-based typing. Samples came from the ongoing ImmuneRACE study (first 160 participants) plus 1,254 subjects from 6 global collaborators. The material from the prospective study consisted of cDNA or gDNA derived from T cells, B-cell-depleted T cells, or PBMCs. The repertoires were released in a freely available public database intended as a resource for research on the immune response to SARS-CoV-2. Subjects who had been exposed to COVID-19, were actively infected with it, or had recovered from it provided the deeply sampled blood TCRbeta repertoires that made up the dataset.

On the study overall, not on this receptor specifically: Clinical and demographic metadata were provided uncurated, with the amount varying by source and participant.

The V and J ends are trimmed by 3 bases and 4 bases, leaving 12 bases between them. Reading from cysteine to phenylalanine, the CDR3 counts 14 amino acids. The entry retains the CDR3 DNA only, 42 bases that are in frame from base 1. CDR1 LGHNA and CDR2 YSLEER are derived from the germline V gene. Collaborating institutions collected whole blood in K2EDTA tubes following their own protocols. For TCRbeta analysis, collaborators shipped samples as frozen whole blood, isolated PBMCs, or DNA extracted from either of those sample types. TCRbeta CDR3 regions were amplified from genomic DNA by means of the immunoSEQ Assay, a bias-controlled multiplex PCR. From the authors' description of their analysis: Nucleated cell counts per sample were estimated from amplification of reference gene primers within the assay. To quantify the absolute abundance of each unique TCRbeta CDR3 rearrangement, sequence reads were collapsed and filtered. For each sample, productive Simpson clonality was calculated by taking the square root of Simpson's diversity index across productive rearrangements. TCRdb took over this immuneACCESS table, retaining in-frame rearrangements with V and J assigned. Such tables are incomplete; in checked studies, under half of the missing clones stem from an unresolved V gene, and the remainder is unexplained. Clonal size and the V and J genes are those of that table, whereas D and trimming came from the DNA. Across this sample there are 160,000 or so clones, with about 89% seen only once. The ten top clones hold around 2.9% of the sample.

Notes on this clone: Which antigen it targets is not known. The input lacks base qualities; no much larger clone sits a single base away.

The rearranged segments are TRBV4-3 and TRBJ1-2, with the D gene not confidently named. The origin of this receptor is a man aged 55 to 70 with acute or convalescent COVID-19. Sequencing input: peripheral blood. In nucleotide form, the sequence is TGCGCCAGCAGCCACCCGACAAGCACCTATGGCTACACCTTC. This codes for CASSHPTSTYGYTF.